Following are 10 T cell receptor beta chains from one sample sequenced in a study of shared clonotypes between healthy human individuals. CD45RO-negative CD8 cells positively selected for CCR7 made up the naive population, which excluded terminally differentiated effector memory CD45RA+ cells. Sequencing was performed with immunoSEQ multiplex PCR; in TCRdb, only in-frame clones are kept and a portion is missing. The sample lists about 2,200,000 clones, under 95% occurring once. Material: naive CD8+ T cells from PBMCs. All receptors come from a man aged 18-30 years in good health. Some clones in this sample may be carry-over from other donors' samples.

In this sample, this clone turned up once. The CDR3 nucleotides read TGTGCCGTAACTAGCGGGGCAGATACGCAGTATTTT. This gives the protein CAVTSGADTQYF. The genes are TRBV5-4 and TRBJ2-3; TRBD2 aligns across 10 bases. CDR1 and CDR2 (germline): SGHNT, YYREEE (reference sequence). V lost 10 bases, J lost 4 bases, and 3 bases stayed unmatched. This CDR3 has 12 residues.

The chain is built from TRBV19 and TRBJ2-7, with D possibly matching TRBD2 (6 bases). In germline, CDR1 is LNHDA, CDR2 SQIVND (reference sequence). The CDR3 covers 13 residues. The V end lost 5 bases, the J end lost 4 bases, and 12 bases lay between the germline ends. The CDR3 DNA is TGTGCCAGTAGTCACGGGACTTATTACGAGCAGTACTTC. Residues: CASSHGTYYEQYF.

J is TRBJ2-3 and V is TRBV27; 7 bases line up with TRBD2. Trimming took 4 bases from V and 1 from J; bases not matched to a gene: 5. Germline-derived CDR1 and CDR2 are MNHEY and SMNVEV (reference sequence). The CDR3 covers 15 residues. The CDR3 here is CASSSGGTRTDTQYF. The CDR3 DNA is TGTGCCAGCAGTTCGGGAGGTACACGCACAGATACGCAGTATTTT.

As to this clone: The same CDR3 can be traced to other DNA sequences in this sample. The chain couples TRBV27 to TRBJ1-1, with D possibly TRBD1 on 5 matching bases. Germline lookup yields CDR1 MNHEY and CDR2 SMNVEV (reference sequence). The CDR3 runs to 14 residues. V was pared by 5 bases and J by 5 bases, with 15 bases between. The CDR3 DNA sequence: TGTGCCAGCAGTGTCCTCGGGGGGGGAACTGAAGCTTTCTTT. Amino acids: CASSVLGGGTEAFF.

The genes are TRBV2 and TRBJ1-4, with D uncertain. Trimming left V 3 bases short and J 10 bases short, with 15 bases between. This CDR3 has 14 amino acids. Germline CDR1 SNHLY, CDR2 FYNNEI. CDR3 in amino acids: CASSEGTLSGKLFF. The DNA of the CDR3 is TGTGCCAGCAGTGAGGGCACCCTATCGGGAAAACTGTTTTTT.

CDR3 nucleotides: TGTGCCAGCAGCTTAAGCGGGACAGGAGCCTTCTATGGCTACACCTTC. Its protein is CASSLSGTGAFYGYTF. The rearrangement links TRBV7-3 to TRBJ1-2; 8 nucleotides match TRBD1. CDR3 length: 16 amino acids. The V gene end was trimmed by 1 base and the J gene end by 4 bases; junction bases not matched to a gene: 8. CDR1 is SGHTA, CDR2 FQGTGA, per germline.

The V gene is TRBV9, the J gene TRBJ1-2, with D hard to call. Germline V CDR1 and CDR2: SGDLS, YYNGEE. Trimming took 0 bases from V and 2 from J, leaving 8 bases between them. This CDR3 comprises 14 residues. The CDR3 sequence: CASSVGFGNYGYTF. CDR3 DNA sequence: TGTGCCAGCAGCGTAGGTTTCGGGAACTATGGCTACACCTTC.

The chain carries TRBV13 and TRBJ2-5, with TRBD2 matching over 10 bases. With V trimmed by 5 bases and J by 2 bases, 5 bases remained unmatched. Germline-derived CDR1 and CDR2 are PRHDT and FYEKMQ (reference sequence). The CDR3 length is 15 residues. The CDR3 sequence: CASSASGSSQETQYF. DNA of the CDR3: TGTGCCAGCAGCGCTAGCGGGAGTAGTCAAGAGACCCAGTACTTC.

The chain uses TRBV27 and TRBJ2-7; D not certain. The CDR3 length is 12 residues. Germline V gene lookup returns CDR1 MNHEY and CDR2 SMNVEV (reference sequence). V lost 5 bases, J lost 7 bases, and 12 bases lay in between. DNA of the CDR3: TGTGCCAGCAGTACGACCACCCGGGAGCAGTACTTC. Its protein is CASSTTTREQYF.

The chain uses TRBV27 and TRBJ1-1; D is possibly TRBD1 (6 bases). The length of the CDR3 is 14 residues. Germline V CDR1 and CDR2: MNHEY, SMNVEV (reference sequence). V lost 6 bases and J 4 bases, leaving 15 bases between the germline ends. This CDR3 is CASSPLGGLTEAFF. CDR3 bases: TGTGCCAGCAGCCCACTAGGGGGTCTCACTGAAGCTTTCTTT.